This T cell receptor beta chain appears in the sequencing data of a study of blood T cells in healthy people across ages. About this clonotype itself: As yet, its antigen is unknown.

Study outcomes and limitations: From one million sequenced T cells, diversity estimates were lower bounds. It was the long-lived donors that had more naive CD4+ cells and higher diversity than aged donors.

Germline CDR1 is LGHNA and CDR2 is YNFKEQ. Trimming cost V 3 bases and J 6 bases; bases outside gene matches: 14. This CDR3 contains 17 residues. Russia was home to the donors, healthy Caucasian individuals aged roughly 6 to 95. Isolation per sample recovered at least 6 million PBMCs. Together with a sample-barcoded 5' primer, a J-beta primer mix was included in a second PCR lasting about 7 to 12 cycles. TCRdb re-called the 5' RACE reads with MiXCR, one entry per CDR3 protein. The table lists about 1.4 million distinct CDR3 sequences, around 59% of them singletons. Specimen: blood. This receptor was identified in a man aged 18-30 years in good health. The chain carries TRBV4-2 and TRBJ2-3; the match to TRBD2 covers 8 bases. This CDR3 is CASSQGLTGGPGDTQYF. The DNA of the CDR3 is TGTGCCAGCAGCCAGGGTCTAACGGGAGGGCCGGGGGATACGCAGTATTTT.